Listed below are T cell receptor beta chains from one sample, sequenced in a study of T cells in pancreatic ductal adenocarcinoma. Measured with immunoSEQ multiplex PCR; TCRdb has only the in-frame clones, and not every one. The sample has about 97,000 clones; about 95% are singletons. The sequenced material came from PBMCs. These receptors originate from a human donor with pancreatic ductal adenocarcinoma. Both conserved end residues are part of each CDR3. D genes are given only for firm matches. Rows give clone size only sometimes, using once, few, many, or a class for an expanded clone.

J gene: TRBJ1-5
V gene: TRBV30
clone size: NA
D gene: NA
CDR3 DNA: TGTGCCTGGAGCATATCGGGCAATCAGCCCCAGCATTTT
CDR3 protein: CAWSISGNQPQHF

J gene: TRBJ1-2
V gene: TRBV7-6
clone size: NA
D gene: TRBD1
CDR3 DNA: TGTGCCAGCAGCACGGGACAGGGTGGGGGCTACACCTTC
CDR3 protein: CASSTGQGGGYTF

J gene: TRBJ2-7
V gene: TRBV15
clone size: NA
D gene: NA
CDR3 DNA: TGTGCCACCAGCAGAGCCAGGGCGGGGGAGCAGTACTTC
CDR3 protein: CATSRARAGEQYF

J gene: TRBJ2-2
V gene: TRBV30
clone size: NA
D gene: TRBD2
CDR3 DNA: TGTGCCTGGAGTGTACAACTAGCGGACACCGGGGAGCTGTTTTTT
CDR3 protein: CAWSVQLADTGELFF

J gene: TRBJ2-1
V gene: TRBV4-1
clone size: few
D gene: NA
CDR3 DNA: TGCGCCAGCAGCCAAGACCCGGGATACTACAATGAGCAGTTCTTC
CDR3 protein: CASSQDPGYYNEQFF

J gene: TRBJ2-3
V gene: TRBV7-3
clone size: once
D gene: NA
CDR3 DNA: TGTGCCAGCAGCCTCAACCCAGGGGTTACGCAGTATTTT
CDR3 protein: CASSLNPGVTQYF

J gene: TRBJ1-5
V gene: TRBV2
clone size: NA
D gene: TRBD1
CDR3 DNA: TGTGCCAGCAGTGGGCAGGGGGGACCCCTCAGCAATCAGCCCCAGCATTTT
CDR3 protein: CASSGQGGPLSNQPQHF

J gene: TRBJ2-7
V gene: TRBV6-1
clone size: NA
D gene: NA
CDR3 DNA: TGTGCCAGCAGTGATGCCCGGTTCCCTCCCTACGAGCAGTACTTC
CDR3 protein: CASSDARFPPYEQYF

J gene: TRBJ2-7
V gene: TRBV11-2
clone size: NA
D gene: TRBD1
CDR3 DNA: TGTGCCAGCAGCCCCGTAGGGGGCTACTACGAGCAGTACTTC
CDR3 protein: CASSPVGGYYEQYF

J gene: TRBJ1-1
V gene: TRBV18
clone size: NA
D gene: TRBD1
CDR3 DNA: TGTGCCAGCTCCTCCCGGGACAGGATACTTAACACTGAAGCTTTCTTT
CDR3 protein: CASSSRDRILNTEAFF

J gene: TRBJ1-2
V gene: TRBV18
clone size: NA
D gene: TRBD1
CDR3 DNA: TGTGCCAGCTCACCAAACAGGGGGCAAGAGGATGGCTACACCTTC
CDR3 protein: CASSPNRGQEDGYTF

J gene: TRBJ1-2
V gene: TRBV28
clone size: NA
D gene: TRBD1
CDR3 DNA: TGTGCCAGCAGGGGACAGCTCTATGGCTACACCTTC
CDR3 protein: CASRGQLYGYTF

J gene: TRBJ2-5
V gene: TRBV19
clone size: NA
D gene: NA
CDR3 DNA: TGTGCCAGTAGGGTAAGGACTTCCAACGACCAAGAGACCCAGTACTTC
CDR3 protein: CASRVRTSNDQETQYF

J gene: TRBJ2-2
V gene: TRBV4-1
clone size: NA
D gene: NA
CDR3 DNA: TGCGCCAGCAGCCAAGCCGGACAGCTGGGATCCGGGGAGCTGTTTTTT
CDR3 protein: CASSQAGQLGSGELFF

J gene: TRBJ2-6
V gene: TRBV4-1
clone size: NA
D gene: NA
CDR3 DNA: TGCGCCAGCAGCCACCCCGCGGGGTTCGGGGCCAACGTCCTGACTTTC
CDR3 protein: CASSHPAGFGANVLTF

J gene: TRBJ2-3
V gene: TRBV7-9
clone size: once
D gene: NA
CDR3 DNA: TGTGCCAGCACCAACTCCCCAGATACGCAGTATTTT
CDR3 protein: CASTNSPDTQYF

J gene: TRBJ1-5
V gene: TRBV9
clone size: once
D gene: NA
CDR3 DNA: TGTGCCAGCAGCGTGACAGTATGGAGCAATCAGCCCCAGCATTTT
CDR3 protein: CASSVTVWSNQPQHF

J gene: TRBJ2-1
V gene: TRBV27
clone size: NA
D gene: TRBD1
CDR3 DNA: TGTGCCAGCAGCCGCACCGGGACAGGCGACGATGAGCAGTTCTTC
CDR3 protein: CASSRTGTGDDEQFF

J gene: TRBJ1-4
V gene: TRBV6-6
clone size: NA
D gene: NA
CDR3 DNA: TGTGCCAGCAGTCCTGACAAGAATTATGAAAAACTGTTTTTT
CDR3 protein: CASSPDKNYEKLFF

J gene: TRBJ1-4
V gene: TRBV10-1
clone size: few
D gene: NA
CDR3 DNA: TGCGCCAACACTAGGGGGGGCGGTCTGTTTTTT
CDR3 protein: CANTRGGGLFF

J gene: TRBJ1-2
V gene: TRBV6-1
clone size: NA
D gene: NA
CDR3 DNA: TGTGCCAGCAGTGAGGGGACTAGCGGCTACACCTTC
CDR3 protein: CASSEGTSGYTF

J gene: TRBJ2-3
V gene: TRBV10-1
clone size: NA
D gene: TRBD2
CDR3 DNA: TGCGCCAGCAGAGGACTAGGCACAGATACGCAGTATTTT
CDR3 protein: CASRGLGTDTQYF

J gene: TRBJ2-1
V gene: TRBV29-1
clone size: NA
D gene: NA
CDR3 DNA: TGCAGCGTTGAGGGTGGAGGTGAGCAGTTCTTC
CDR3 protein: CSVEGGGEQFF

J gene: TRBJ2-7
V gene: TRBV5-6
clone size: once
D gene: NA
CDR3 DNA: TGTGCCAGCAGCTTTCGAAGTGGCGGGCTTAGCTCCTACGAGCAGTACTTC
CDR3 protein: CASSFRSGGLSSYEQYF

J gene: TRBJ1-2
V gene: TRBV7-9
clone size: NA
D gene: TRBD1
CDR3 DNA: TGTGCCAGCTCCCAGGGAAGGGGGCTCTTAGGGGGCTACACCTTC
CDR3 protein: CASSQGRGLLGGYTF

J gene: TRBJ2-3
V gene: TRBV5-1
clone size: NA
D gene: TRBD2
CDR3 DNA: TGCGCCAGCAGCCCAACGATACTAGCGGGAGGTACAGATACGCAGTATTTT
CDR3 protein: CASSPTILAGGTDTQYF

J gene: TRBJ1-2
V gene: TRBV14
clone size: NA
D gene: NA
CDR3 DNA: TGTGCCAGCAGCCAAGGTCGCGGGATTGGCTACACCTTC
CDR3 protein: CASSQGRGIGYTF

J gene: TRBJ2-7
V gene: TRBV7-2
clone size: once
D gene: TRBD1
CDR3 DNA: TGTGCCAGCAGCTCCCGCGGGACAGGGGCGTACGAGCAGTACTTC
CDR3 protein: CASSSRGTGAYEQYF

J gene: TRBJ2-1
V gene: TRBV19
clone size: NA
D gene: TRBD2
CDR3 DNA: TGTGCCAGTGGCAATAGCGGGAGTTGGTTCTTC
CDR3 protein: CASGNSGSWFF

J gene: TRBJ1-1
V gene: TRBV18
clone size: NA
D gene: NA
CDR3 DNA: TGTGCCAGCTCACCACCGGGTCTGCAGGCTGGGACTGAAGCTTTCTTT
CDR3 protein: CASSPPGLQAGTEAFF

J gene: TRBJ2-1
V gene: TRBV30
clone size: once
D gene: TRBD2
CDR3 DNA: TGTGCCTGGGCCATTCTAGCGGGAGTGTCCAATGAGCAGTTCTTC
CDR3 protein: CAWAILAGVSNEQFF

J gene: TRBJ1-2
V gene: TRBV30
clone size: NA
D gene: NA
CDR3 DNA: TGTGCCTGGACGGACAACCCGGTCACCCTCTACTATGGCTACACCTTC
CDR3 protein: CAWTDNPVTLYYGYTF

J gene: TRBJ2-5
V gene: TRBV27
clone size: NA
D gene: NA
CDR3 DNA: TGTGCCAGCAGTTTATCCCCCGGACTTGCAGCAGGGACCCAGTACTTC
CDR3 protein: CASSLSPGLAAGTQYF

J gene: TRBJ1-5
V gene: TRBV28
clone size: NA
D gene: NA
CDR3 DNA: TGTGCCAGCATCTCCGGGGGGGGTAGGCCGCCCCAGCATTTT
CDR3 protein: CASISGGGRPPQHF

J gene: TRBJ2-2
V gene: TRBV11-2
clone size: NA
D gene: NA
CDR3 DNA: TGTGCCAGCAGCTTATTCGGGACGAACACCGGGGAGCTGTTTTTT
CDR3 protein: CASSLFGTNTGELFF

J gene: TRBJ1-2
V gene: TRBV5-1
clone size: NA
D gene: NA
CDR3 DNA: TGCGCCAGCAGCCGGATGTCAGAGGGAACCTATGGCTACACCTTC
CDR3 protein: CASSRMSEGTYGYTF

J gene: TRBJ2-3
V gene: TRBV19
clone size: NA
D gene: TRBD1
CDR3 DNA: TGTGCCAGTAGTATTTTAGGACAGGGGTACACAGATACGCAGTATTTT
CDR3 protein: CASSILGQGYTDTQYF

J gene: TRBJ2-1
V gene: TRBV6-5
clone size: NA
D gene: TRBD1
CDR3 DNA: TGTGCCAGCAGTTCCCCGGGACAGGGAGGGTATGAGCAGTTCTTC
CDR3 protein: CASSSPGQGGYEQFF

J gene: TRBJ2-2
V gene: TRBV12-5
clone size: NA
D gene: NA
CDR3 DNA: TGTGCTAGTGGTTGGACTACAGGGGTGGACACCGGGGAGCTGTTTTTT
CDR3 protein: CASGWTTGVDTGELFF

J gene: TRBJ2-5
V gene: TRBV9
clone size: NA
D gene: TRBD2
CDR3 DNA: TGTGCCAGCAGCCCAGGGACTAGCGGGAGAGGAGAGACCCAGTACTTC
CDR3 protein: CASSPGTSGRGETQYF

J gene: TRBJ2-5
V gene: TRBV11-1
clone size: NA
D gene: NA
CDR3 DNA: TGTGCCAGCAGCGTACCGGGACTGCAGTACTTC
CDR3 protein: CASSVPGLQYF

J gene: TRBJ2-1
V gene: TRBV7-9
clone size: NA
D gene: TRBD1
CDR3 DNA: TGTGCCAGCAGCTCCCGGGACAGGCTATACAATGAGCAGTTCTTC
CDR3 protein: CASSSRDRLYNEQFF

J gene: TRBJ2-7
V gene: TRBV6-5
clone size: NA
D gene: NA
CDR3 DNA: TGTGCCAGCAGCCGAGACAGACACACAGCCTACGAGCAGTACTTC
CDR3 protein: CASSRDRHTAYEQYF

J gene: TRBJ2-5
V gene: TRBV6-1
clone size: NA
D gene: TRBD2
CDR3 DNA: TGTGCCAGCAGTGCAACTAGCGGGAGCGTTGAGCAGTACTTC
CDR3 protein: CASSATSGSVEQYF

J gene: TRBJ1-1
V gene: TRBV2
clone size: NA
D gene: TRBD1
CDR3 DNA: TGTGCCAGCAGTGACGGGCAGGGGGCAAACACTGAAGCTTTCTTT
CDR3 protein: CASSDGQGANTEAFF

J gene: TRBJ2-1
V gene: TRBV18
clone size: NA
D gene: TRBD2
CDR3 DNA: TGTGCCAGCTCACCAGGGACTAGCGGTTACAATGAGCAGTTCTTC
CDR3 protein: CASSPGTSGYNEQFF

J gene: TRBJ2-6
V gene: TRBV18
clone size: NA
D gene: NA
CDR3 DNA: TGTGCCAGCTCACTCCGGACTGTTACTGGGGCCAACGTCCTGACTTTC
CDR3 protein: CASSLRTVTGANVLTF

J gene: TRBJ2-2
V gene: TRBV7-3
clone size: NA
D gene: NA
CDR3 DNA: TGTGCCAGCAGCTTAATGCAGGGTGGCACCGGGGAGCTGTTTTTT
CDR3 protein: CASSLMQGGTGELFF